The rows below give T cell receptor beta chains drawn from one sample of a study of technical replicates of blood from several donors. The method was immunoSEQ multiplex PCR; TCRdb's version includes in-frame clones alone and lacks a portion of them. The table shows around 84,000 clones, with about 97% occurring only once. The sequenced sample was T cells isolated from PBMCs. The receptor source for this set is a human donor in good health. Each CDR3 is given with its conserved first and last residue. D genes are given only for firm matches. Size is stated for part of the rows, as once, few or many counts, or as a class when the clone is expanded.

D: TRBD2; J: TRBJ2-1; size: -; V: TRBV7-9; DNA: TGTGCCAGCAGGGATCCGGGACTAGCGGGTTCGAGCTCCTACAATGAGCAGTTCTTC; CDR3: CASRDPGLAGSSSYNEQFF
D: TRBD2; J: TRBJ2-1; size: -; V: TRBV18; DNA: TGTGCCAGCTCCCCGACTAGCGGGAGTCTTTCCTACAATGAGCAGTTCTTC; CDR3: CASSPTSGSLSYNEQFF
D: TRBD2; J: TRBJ2-1; size: -; V: TRBV6-1; DNA: TGTGCCAGCAGTCCCCTAGCGGGGGGCGAATCCCCCCAGTTCTTC; CDR3: CASSPLAGGESPQFF
D: -; J: TRBJ2-1; size: -; V: TRBV25-1; DNA: TGTGCCAGCAGTGACCTGTGGCAGTTCTTC; CDR3: CASSDLWQFF
D: -; J: TRBJ1-3; size: -; V: TRBV5-6; DNA: TGTGCCAGCAGCTTCCAAGACAGGACCGAAAACACCATATATTTT; CDR3: CASSFQDRTENTIYF
D: TRBD2; J: TRBJ2-7; size: -; V: TRBV10-3; DNA: TGTGCCATCAGTGGCAGCGGGACTTGGTACGAGCAGTACTTC; CDR3: CAISGSGTWYEQYF
D: TRBD2; J: TRBJ2-2; size: -; V: TRBV4-1; DNA: TGCGCCAGCAGCCAAGATTTCCGGGGGGGCACCGGGGAGCTGTTTTTT; CDR3: CASSQDFRGGTGELFF
D: TRBD1; J: TRBJ1-6; size: -; V: TRBV5-6; DNA: TGTGCCAGCAGCCCTCTGGACAGGGGGAATTCACCCCTCCACTTT; CDR3: CASSPLDRGNSPLHF
D: TRBD1; J: TRBJ2-7; size: -; V: TRBV7-6; DNA: TGTGCCAGCAGCTTAGAGGTGACAGGGTCCTACGAGCAGTACTTC; CDR3: CASSLEVTGSYEQYF
D: TRBD1; J: TRBJ1-6; size: once; V: TRBV27; DNA: TGTGCCAGCAGTCGACAGGGACCTTTCAATAATTCACCCCTCCACTTT; CDR3: CASSRQGPFNNSPLHF
D: -; J: TRBJ1-5; size: once; V: TRBV19; DNA: TGTGCCAGCCGCTTGTTAGCCCAGCCCCAGCATTTT; CDR3: CASRLLAQPQHF
D: TRBD1; J: TRBJ2-7; size: -; V: TRBV19; DNA: TGTGCCAGTAGCCCGACAGGGACCGTTTCTACCTACGAGCAGTACTTC; CDR3: CASSPTGTVSTYEQYF
D: TRBD1; J: TRBJ2-1; size: -; V: TRBV5-1; DNA: TGCGCCAGCAGCTTGCTGACAGGGGGCTCCTACAATGAGCAGTTCTTC; CDR3: CASSLLTGGSYNEQFF
D: -; J: TRBJ2-5; size: -; V: TRBV5-6; DNA: TGTGCCAGCAGCTTGGCCCCGGGTGGAATGCAAGAGACCCAGTACTTC; CDR3: CASSLAPGGMQETQYF
D: TRBD1; J: TRBJ1-2; size: -; V: TRBV11-2; DNA: TGTGCCAGTCGGACAGGGGGCCATGGCTACACCTTC; CDR3: CASRTGGHGYTF
D: -; J: TRBJ2-1; size: -; V: TRBV6-1; DNA: TGTGCCAGCAGATCACGGACAACGATCAATGAGCAGTTCTTC; CDR3: CASRSRTTINEQFF
D: -; J: TRBJ2-3; size: -; V: TRBV11-3; DNA: TGTGCCAGCAGCTTATTAGCGCCATATTACACAGATACGCAGTATTTT; CDR3: CASSLLAPYYTDTQYF
D: TRBD2; J: TRBJ2-7; size: -; V: TRBV18; DNA: TGTGCCAGCTCACCCGGGACTACCTCCTACGAGCAGTACTTC; CDR3: CASSPGTTSYEQYF
D: TRBD1; J: TRBJ2-7; size: -; V: TRBV15; DNA: TGTGCCACCAGGGTAACCGGGACAGGGGTCGAGCAGTACTTC; CDR3: CATRVTGTGVEQYF
D: TRBD1; J: TRBJ2-7; size: -; V: TRBV11-2; DNA: TGTGCCAGCAGCTTGAGTCAAGGGGGCTGGGGAGACGAGCAGTACTTC; CDR3: CASSLSQGGWGDEQYF
D: TRBD1; J: TRBJ1-2; size: -; V: TRBV4-2; DNA: TGTGCCAGCAGCCAAGATAATAGACAGGGAGTGCGTGGCTACACCTTC; CDR3: CASSQDNRQGVRGYTF
D: -; J: TRBJ1-3; size: -; V: TRBV11-2; DNA: TGTGCCAGCAGCTTAGAAGGAGATAACACCATATATTTT; CDR3: CASSLEGDNTIYF
D: -; J: TRBJ1-1; size: -; V: TRBV7-9; DNA: TGTGCCAGCACCATGGCCAACACTGAAGCTTTCTTT; CDR3: CASTMANTEAFF
D: -; J: TRBJ2-7; size: -; V: TRBV15; DNA: TGTGCCAGCAGGCAGGGCCCCACCTCCTACGAGCAGTACTTC; CDR3: CASRQGPTSYEQYF
D: -; J: TRBJ1-5; size: -; V: TRBV18; DNA: TGTGCCAGCTCATCGGGATCCAATAGCAATCAGCCCCAGCATTTT; CDR3: CASSSGSNSNQPQHF
D: -; J: TRBJ2-2; size: once; V: TRBV5-1; DNA: TGCGCCAGCAGCTCGGGACAAGCCAACACCGGGGAGCTGTTTTTT; CDR3: CASSSGQANTGELFF
D: TRBD1; J: TRBJ2-3; size: -; V: TRBV5-1; DNA: TGCGCCAGCCGACAGGGAACTGGCACAGATACGCAGTATTTT; CDR3: CASRQGTGTDTQYF
D: TRBD2; J: TRBJ2-2; size: -; V: TRBV28; DNA: TGTGCCAGCAGTTTGGTAGGACTAGTCCACACCGGGGAGCTGTTTTTT; CDR3: CASSLVGLVHTGELFF
D: -; J: TRBJ2-1; size: -; V: TRBV9; DNA: TGTGCCAGCAGCGTAGGCGGAGAGAACTACAATGAGCAGTTCTTC; CDR3: CASSVGGENYNEQFF